The source of this TCR beta chain is a study of T-cell memory formation after mild COVID-19. Findings and limits, study-wide: Pre-infection memory showed some responding clones, and this suggested that cross-reactive memory joined. Day 37-peaking second-wave clones had unconfirmed SARS-CoV-2 specificity.

Trimming took 5 bases from V and 2 from J, leaving 18 bases between them. The CDR3 has 16 amino acids. Germline lookup yields CDR1 LGHNT and CDR2 FRNRAP. This clonotype came up a few times. The antigen is not known. 5'RACE, which relied on constant-segment primers, yielded TCR alpha and TCR beta cDNA libraries carrying sample barcodes and UMIs. MiXCR, run by TCRdb on the 5' RACE reads, gives a single entry per CDR3 protein. This table holds over 350,000 distinct CDR3 sequences, 15% to 20% found once. Sequencing was carried out using PBMCs or a T cell subset sorted from them (not recorded which). The receptor was isolated from a man aged 18 to 35 who had mild COVID-19 (a few samples of this study predate the infection). Cell type and time point are not known. The V gene is TRBV12-5, the J gene TRBJ2-5; D tentatively reads TRBD1 or TRBD2 (5 bases each). CDR3 region: CASGIGTGPTQETQYF. CDR3 bases: TGTGCTAGTGGTATTGGGACCGGACCAACTCAAGAGACCCAGTACTTC. The whole variable domain, filled in from reference TRBV12-5 and TRBJ2-5, reads DARVTQTPRHKVTEMGQEVTMRCQPILGHNTVFWYRQTMMQGLELLAYFRNRAPLDDSGMPKDRFSAEMPDATLATLKIQPSEPRDSAVYFCASGIGTGPTQETQYFGPGTRLLVL.